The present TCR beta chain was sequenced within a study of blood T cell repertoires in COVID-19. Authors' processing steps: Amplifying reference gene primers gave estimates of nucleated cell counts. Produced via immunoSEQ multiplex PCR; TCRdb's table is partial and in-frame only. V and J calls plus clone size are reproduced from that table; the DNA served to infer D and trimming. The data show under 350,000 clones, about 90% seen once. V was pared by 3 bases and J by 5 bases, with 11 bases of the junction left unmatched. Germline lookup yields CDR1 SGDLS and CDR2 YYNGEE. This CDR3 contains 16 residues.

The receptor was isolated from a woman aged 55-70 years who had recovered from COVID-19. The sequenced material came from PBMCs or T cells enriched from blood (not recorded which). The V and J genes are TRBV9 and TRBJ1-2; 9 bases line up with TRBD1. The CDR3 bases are TGTGCCAGCAGCGGGGGGAATCACAGGGGGCCGTATGGCTACACCTTC. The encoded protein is CASSGGNHRGPYGYTF.